These 21 T cell receptor beta chains came from one sample sequenced in a study of CD8 T cells in ankylosing spondylitis. TCRdb reprocessed the 5' RACE reads with MiXCR, giving one entry per CDR3 protein. The profile shows more than 200,000 distinct CDR3 sequences, more than 20% of them singletons. Source material: blood, either unsorted or a sorted T cell fraction (not recorded which). The receptors stem from a male donor with ankylosing spondylitis or in good health (not recorded which).

This clonotype was counted ten times or more. CDR3 amino acids: CASGLWAEAFF. CDR3 nucleotide sequence: TGTGCCAGCGGACTGTGGGCTGAAGCTTTCTTT. V usage is TRBV2 and J usage is TRBJ1-1, with no clear D. CDR1 is SNHLY, CDR2 FYNNEI, per germline. Trimming left V 8 bases short and J 6 bases short, with 10 bases between. The CDR3 length is 11 residues.

This clonotype was counted many times. The gene calls are TRBV6-1 and TRBJ1-1, with D perhaps TRBD1 (6 bases). This CDR3 comprises 15 residues. V was shortened by 3 bases and J by 4 bases, with 15 bases between the two germline ends. From germline, CDR1 is MNHNS and CDR2 SASEGT. The CDR3 is CASSDRTGLGTEAFF. The CDR3, as DNA: TGTGCCAGCAGTGATAGAACAGGGCTCGGCACTGAAGCTTTCTTT.

The V gene is TRBV29-1, the J gene TRBJ2-1, with 8 bases identical to TRBD1. Trimming removed 7 bases from V and 7 bases from J; junction bases left unmatched: 3. CDR1 is SQVTM and CDR2 is ANQGSEA in the germline V gene. There are 11 residues in the CDR3. CDR3 in amino acids: CSADRVNEQFF. CDR3 nucleotides: TGCAGCGCGGACAGGGTGAATGAGCAGTTCTTC.

The V call is TRBV20-1, the J call TRBJ2-1, with D unresolved. The CDR3 totals 15 residues. With 1 base removed from V and 0 bases from J, the gap between germline ends came to 10 bases. CDR1 DFQATT and CDR2 SNEGSKA come from the germline V gene (reference sequence). The CDR3 bases are TGCAGTGCTAGAGGGGTAGGGCGCTCCTACAATGAGCAGTTCTTC. Its protein product is CSARGVGRSYNEQFF.

V gene TRBV6-1 combines with J gene TRBJ1-5; D is uncertain. The V and J ends lost 1 base and 7 bases respectively, with 14 bases between them. The CDR3 contains 15 residues. The germline CDR1 and CDR2 sequences are MNHNS and SASEGT. CDR3 region: CASSEGMTPFQPQHF. The DNA for the CDR3 is TGTGCCAGCAGTGAAGGAATGACGCCGTTCCAGCCCCAGCATTTT.

This clonotype was found many times. The genes are TRBV6-1 and TRBJ2-2, with D hard to call. This CDR3 has 13 residues. Trimming shortened V by 8 bases and J by 7 bases, and 14 bases separated the two germline ends. Germline lookup yields CDR1 MNHNS and CDR2 SASEGT. The CDR3 region has the DNA TGTGCCAGCCGTAGGAGAGGTGGCGGGGAGCTGTTTTTT. This translates into CASRRRGGGELFF.

This clonotype was seen many times. The chain combines TRBV10-1 with TRBJ1-5, with 11 bases aligning to TRBD1. CDR1 and CDR2 (germline): WNHNN, SYGVQD (reference sequence). The CDR3 covers 14 residues. Trimming took 8 bases from V and 6 from J; bases not matched to a gene: 6. The CDR3 sequence: CASGGQGVSQPQHF. The CDR3, as DNA: TGCGCCAGCGGGGGACAGGGGGTTAGTCAGCCCCAGCATTTT.

This clonotype was observed many times. The chain is built from TRBV28 and TRBJ2-1; no definite D call. CDR1 and CDR2 from the germline V gene are MDHEN and SYDVKM. V lost 7 bases, J lost 6 bases, and 13 bases lay in between. The CDR3 length is 13 residues. The CDR3 coding sequence is TGTGCCAGCACCCCTTTCCCCGCCAATGAGCAGTTCTTC. Its translation is CASTPFPANEQFF.

This clonotype was detected ten times or more. The chain couples TRBV3-1 to TRBJ2-7; the D gene is possibly TRBD1 (7 bases). CDR3 length equals 15 residues. Deletions cut 4 bases from V and 7 bases from J, with 20 bases between. Germline assignment: CDR1 LGHDT and CDR2 YNNKEL (reference sequence). This CDR3 is CASSPRRGQGGEQYF. The CDR3 region has the DNA TGTGCCAGCAGCCCCCGTAGGGGCCAGGGGGGAGAGCAGTACTTC.

The chain carries TRBV20-1 and TRBJ1-6, with 9 bases aligning to TRBD1. Germline loops: CDR1 DFQATT, CDR2 SNEGSKA (reference sequence). The V segment lost 3 bases and the J segment 8 bases; nucleotides outside the gene matches: 5. This CDR3 is built from 14 residues. The CDR3 DNA sequence: TGCAGTGCTAGTGACAGGGGGTGGTATTCACCCCTCCACTTT. This gives the protein CSASDRGWYSPLHF.

The sample holds a few counts of this clonotype. The CDR3 region has the DNA TGTGCCAGCAGTCCCACCCGGGGGTCCGTTGGGGTCAGGGTTGGGGAGCAGTTCTTC. Its protein product is CASSPTRGSVGVRVGEQFF. The chain joins TRBV12-3 or TRBV12-4 to TRBJ2-1, with a weak D call TRBD2 (6 bases). V dropped 5 bases and J dropped 10 bases, with 33 bases sitting between them. The length of the CDR3 is 19 residues.

Remarks on this clonotype: It may be a read error: a sequence one base away is much more abundant. The chain uses TRBV30 and TRBJ2-2, with unresolved D. The CDR3 consists of 13 residues. Germline V gene lookup returns CDR1 GTSNPN and CDR2 SVGIG (reference sequence). The V gene lost 1 base and the J gene lost 3 bases, with 6 bases spanning the gap. The CDR3 region is CAWSESYTGELFF. For the CDR3, the DNA is TGTGCCTGGAGTGAGAGTTACACCGGGGAGCTGTTTTTT.

This clonotype was counted many times. The gene calls are TRBV28 and TRBJ2-7, with D possibly being TRBD1 (6 bases). The CDR3 is 12 amino acids. V lost 8 bases and J lost 3, with 11 bases in between. Looked up from germline, CDR1 is MDHEN and CDR2 is SYDVKM. CDR3 sequence: CASVGGNYEQYF. The CDR3 DNA reads as TGTGCCAGCGTAGGGGGAAACTACGAGCAGTACTTC.

V gene TRBV6-1 combines with J gene TRBJ1-1; 7 nucleotides agree with TRBD1. Germline assignment: CDR1 MNHNS and CDR2 SASEGT. CDR3 length: 13 residues. The trim removed 9 bases at V and 2 bases at J, leaving 6 bases unmatched. The CDR3 sequence: CASGEGANTEAFF. The CDR3 nucleotides read TGTGCCAGTGGGGAGGGGGCTAACACTGAAGCTTTCTTT.

The chain employs TRBV29-1 and TRBJ2-7; 9 bases match TRBD1. The CDR3 is 13 residues long. V was clipped by 4 bases and J by 2 bases; unmatched bases: 3. Germline CDR1 reads SQVTM; CDR2 reads ANQGSEA. The CDR3 region has the DNA TGCAGCGTTGTCGGACAGGGGCCCTACGAGCAGTACTTC. This gives the protein CSVVGQGPYEQYF.

This clonotype was seen repeatedly, ten times or more. This chain uses TRBV5-1 with TRBJ2-2, with 8 bases that match TRBD1. The CDR3 is 16 residues long. Germline V gene lookup returns CDR1 SGHRS and CDR2 YFSETQ. V was clipped by 7 bases and J by 1 base; unmatched bases: 9. This CDR3 is CASDKQGELNTGELFF. CDR3 nucleotides: TGCGCCAGCGATAAACAGGGGGAGCTGAACACCGGGGAGCTGTTTTTT.

V is TRBV12-3 or TRBV12-4 and J is TRBJ2-1; 8 nucleotides agree with TRBD2. The V segment lost 3 bases and the J segment 7 bases; nucleotides outside the gene matches: 5. This CDR3 is built from 14 residues. CDR3: CASSFTGGPNEQFF. The CDR3 DNA is TGTGCCAGCAGTTTTACGGGGGGGCCTAATGAGCAGTTCTTC.

The chain couples TRBV18 to TRBJ2-6; D ambiguous. Trimming removed 1 base at V and 0 bases at J, with 19 bases between. The CDR3 is 20 residues long. Germline V CDR1 and CDR2: KGHSH, LQKENI. The CDR3 DNA follows: TGTGCCAGCTCACCACGCGGCATAACAGTCCACTCCTCTGGGGCCAACGTCCTGACTTTC. This gives the protein CASSPRGITVHSSGANVLTF.

The V gene is TRBV12-3 or TRBV12-4, the J gene TRBJ2-5; D could derive from TRBD1 or TRBD2 (5 bases each). Trimming cost V 6 bases and J 5 bases, with 13 bases left between them. The CDR3 extends over 13 amino acids. CDR3 residues: CASRRGESETQYF. The CDR3, as DNA: TGTGCCAGCAGGCGAGGGGAGTCGGAGACCCAGTACTTC.

Written as DNA, the CDR3 is TGTGCCAGCAGTTCCCGGGACAGGGTACAGCCCCAGCATTTT. Protein: CASSSRDRVQPQHF. This rearrangement joins TRBV12-3 or TRBV12-4 to TRBJ1-5; 9 bases are a match to TRBD1. The CDR3 loop spans 14 amino acids. Unmatched junction bases numbered 5, after V lost 4 bases and J lost 7 bases.

This clonotype occurred many times. The rearrangement uses TRBV20-1 and TRBJ2-1; D may match TRBD1 or TRBD2 (6 bases each). CDR3 length: 14 residues. Deletions cut 3 bases from V and 0 bases from J, with 9 bases between. Per the germline V gene, CDR1 is DFQATT and CDR2 is SNEGSKA (reference sequence). The CDR3 here is CSASGGLSYNEQFF. The CDR3 DNA reads as TGCAGTGCTAGTGGGGGGCTCTCCTACAATGAGCAGTTCTTC.